One sample yielded the 20 T cell receptor beta chains listed below, sequenced in a study of blood T cell repertoires in COVID-19. Generated by immunoSEQ multiplex PCR, the TCRdb table keeps only in-frame clones and is missing some. Among approximately 170,000 clones listed, approximately 88% were seen once. Input material: PBMCs or T cells enriched from blood (not recorded which). The receptors were sampled from a woman between 18 and 29 years old who had recovered from COVID-19.

This chain connects TRBV5-1 to TRBJ1-4; D remains unclear. The germline CDR1 and CDR2 sequences are SGHRS and YFSETQ. With 2 bases removed from V and 2 bases from J, the gap between germline ends came to 7 bases. This CDR3 is 14 amino acids long. The CDR3 bases are TGCGCCAGCAGCTTTGACGGGACTAATGAAAAACTGTTTTTT. It is translated as CASSFDGTNEKLFF.

Ten or more counts support this clone. As DNA, the CDR3 is TGCGCCAGCAGCTTCCCTAGCGGGGGGCGTAAGATTGAGCAGTTCTTC. It codes for CASSFPSGGRKIEQFF. The J gene is TRBJ2-1, the V gene TRBV5-1; 11 bases are a match to TRBD2. The germline gives CDR1 SGHRS, CDR2 YFSETQ. This CDR3 has 16 amino acids. Germline trimming cut 2 bases from V and 9 bases from J; bases unmatched to any gene: 10.

This clone was seen a handful of times. The V gene is TRBV28, the J gene TRBJ1-4, with TRBD1 as a possible D gene (5 bases). The CDR3 sequence is 15 residues long. The V end lost 8 bases, the J end lost 6 bases, and 19 bases lay between the germline ends. Germline CDR1 and CDR2: MDHEN and SYDVKM. The CDR3 coding sequence is TGTGCCAGCTCCCTAGGAGGGGTAGGAGATGAAAAACTGTTTTTT. Its protein product is CASSLGGVGDEKLFF.

V and J are TRBV4-1 and TRBJ2-3; maybe TRBD2 (7 bases). The germline V gene has CDR1 MGHRA and CDR2 YSYEKL. The CDR3 has 16 residues. Trimming took 3 bases from V and 4 from J, leaving 17 bases between them. CDR3 in amino acids: CASSHGRGGQADTQYF. The CDR3 DNA follows: TGCGCCAGCAGCCACGGTAGGGGGGGCCAGGCAGATACGCAGTATTTT.

This sequence joins TRBV2 and TRBJ1-6, with TRBD1 matching 8 bases. CDR3 length: 15 amino acids. CDR1 SNHLY and CDR2 FYNNEI come from the germline V gene. Germline trimming cut 6 bases from V and 7 bases from J; bases unmatched to any gene: 8. The CDR3 sequence is CASSEYRQGNSPLHF. CDR3 coding DNA: TGTGCCAGCAGCGAGTATAGACAGGGGAATTCACCCCTCCACTTT.

The J gene is TRBJ2-3, the V gene TRBV3-1 (or the pseudogene TRBV3-2); 14 bases align to TRBD2. The CDR3 covers 16 residues. Germline CDR1 and CDR2: LGHDT and YNNKEL (reference sequence). The V and J ends lost 4 bases and 4 bases, in that order; junction bases with no gene match: 4. CDR3 residues: CASSPTSGGASDTQYF. CDR3 coding DNA: TGTGCCAGCAGCCCGACTAGCGGGGGGGCCTCAGATACGCAGTATTTT.

The chain uses TRBV29-1 and TRBJ1-2, with 7 bases identical to TRBD1. The CDR3 loop spans 15 amino acids. With 0 bases clipped from V and 2 bases from J, the junction kept 6 bases outside the gene matches. The germline V gene encodes CDR1 SQVTM and CDR2 ANQGSEA. CDR3 sequence (DNA): TGCAGCGTTGAAGAGGAGAGACAGGGAAACTATGGCTACACCTTC. Translation: CSVEEERQGNYGYTF.

V usage is TRBV6-2 or TRBV6-3 and J usage is TRBJ2-2, with 10 bases identical to TRBD2. Losses at the gene ends were 5 bases for V and 1 base for J; bases not matched to a gene: 10. Germline lookup yields CDR1 MNHEY and CDR2 SVGEGT. The CDR3 length is 18 residues. CDR3 sequence reads: CASSVIPGLAKNTGELFF. The CDR3, as DNA: TGTGCCAGCAGTGTAATTCCGGGACTAGCGAAGAACACCGGGGAGCTGTTTTTT.

The CDR3 bases are TGTGCCACCAGCAAGGGACAGGGAGCTAACTATGGCTACACCTTC. It codes for CATSKGQGANYGYTF. The chain couples TRBV15 to TRBJ1-2, with 9 bases matching TRBD1. CDR1 is LNHNV, CDR2 YYDKDF, per germline (reference sequence). The V segment lost 4 bases and the J segment 0 bases; nucleotides outside the gene matches: 3. CDR3 length: 15 amino acids.

This clone was observed a single time. The gene calls are TRBV5-1 and TRBJ1-1, with 8 bases that match TRBD1. The CDR3 is 13 amino acids. From germline, CDR1 is SGHRS and CDR2 YFSETQ. V lost 8 bases to trimming and J lost 9 bases; unmatched junction nucleotides: 12. The chain's CDR3 is CASRGTGFGKAFF. The DNA of the CDR3 is TGCGCCAGTCGCGGGACAGGTTTTGGCAAAGCTTTCTTT.

This chain joins TRBV7-9 and TRBJ2-7; 9 bases align to TRBD2. J gave up 0 bases and V 4 bases, and 4 bases lay outside the gene matches. Looked up from germline, CDR1 is SEHNR and CDR2 is FQNEAQ (reference sequence). The CDR3 has 15 residues. CDR3 in DNA: TGTGCCAGCAGCTCTTCTAGCGGGGCCTCCTACGAGCAGTACTTC. This codes for CASSSSSGASYEQYF.

This sequence joins TRBV7-5 and TRBJ1-2. TRBV7-5 is a recognized pseudogene. CDR3 length: 14 residues. The DNA of the CDR3 is TGTGCCAGAAGCTTAGAAATCGTCCTCTATGGCTACACCTTC. Translation gives CARSLEIVLYGYTF.

The V gene is TRBV5-1, the J gene TRBJ2-2; D possibly corresponds to TRBD2 (6 bases). Germline V CDR1 and CDR2: SGHRS, YFSETQ. This CDR3 region has 15 residues. V gave up 4 bases and J gave up 3 bases, with 13 bases separating them. The CDR3 DNA sequence: TGCGCCAGCAGCCAGGACTGGGGGGACACCGGGGAGCTGTTTTTT. It specifies CASSQDWGDTGELFF.

This chain joins TRBV18 and TRBJ2-1; no reliable D call. From germline, CDR1 is KGHSH and CDR2 LQKENI. V was shortened by 5 bases and J by 6 bases, with 11 bases between the two germline ends. This CDR3 comprises 13 residues. CDR3 loop: CASSAVNGNEQFF. The CDR3 DNA reads TGTGCCAGCTCAGCGGTAAACGGCAATGAGCAGTTCTTC.

The table lists this clone with a count of one. The genes are TRBV2 and TRBJ2-3; D call uncertain. V was trimmed by 7 bases and J by 4 bases, leaving 12 bases between them. Per the germline V gene, CDR1 is SNHLY and CDR2 is FYNNEI. The CDR3 is 13 amino acids. CDR3 nucleotides: TGTGCCAGCAAACGTGGCACAGCAGATACGCAGTATTTT. This encodes CASKRGTADTQYF.

This clone was detected a few times. The chain employs TRBV15 and TRBJ1-4, with no clear D. The CDR3 length is 14 residues. Between the trimmed V and J ends, which lost 0 bases and 7 bases, there was a span of 9 bases. Germline CDR1 reads LNHNV; CDR2 reads YYDKDF (reference sequence). CDR3 sequence reads: CATSRDPGGEKLFF. The CDR3 DNA follows: TGTGCCACCAGCAGAGATCCTGGAGGTGAAAAACTGTTTTTT.

This clone was seen once. The rearrangement links TRBV18 to TRBJ1-1; no clear D gene. The V gene's germline CDR1 is KGHSH and CDR2 LQKENI. The V and J ends lost 2 bases and 4 bases respectively, with 8 bases between them. This CDR3 comprises 13 residues. The CDR3 region is CASSPVAGTEAFF. Written as DNA, the CDR3 is TGTGCCAGCTCACCAGTCGCGGGCACTGAAGCTTTCTTT. Full variable domain (outside the CDR3, taken from reference TRBV18 and TRBJ1-1): NAGVMQNPRHLVRRRGQEARLRCSPMKGHSHVYWYRQLPEEGLKFMVYLQKENIIDESGMPKERFSAEFPKEGPSILRIQQVVRGDSAAYFCASSPVAGTEAFFGQGTRLTVV.

V usage is TRBV11-3 and J usage is TRBJ1-1; 9 nucleotides align to TRBD1. V shed 5 bases and J 5 bases; nucleotides not matched to a gene: 6. Germline V CDR1 and CDR2: SGHNT, YENEEA. The CDR3 covers 14 residues. CDR3 bases: TGTGCCAGCAGCCCGACAGGGGGAGGGACTGAAGCTTTCTTT. Its translation is CASSPTGGGTEAFF.

The rearrangement uses TRBV5-1 and TRBJ2-3; 7 bases are a match to TRBD2. Germline loops: CDR1 SGHRS, CDR2 YFSETQ. The ends lost 0 bases at V and 0 bases at J; junction bases unmatched: 1. CDR3 size: 15 residues. For the CDR3, the DNA is TGCGCCAGCAGCTTGGTCGGGGGGAGCACAGATACGCAGTATTTT. This codes for CASSLVGGSTDTQYF. The whole variable domain, remainder taken from reference TRBV5-1 and TRBJ2-3, is KAGVTQTPRYLIKTRGQQVTLSCSPISGHRSVSWYQQTPGQGLQFLFEYFSETQRNKGNFPGRFSGRQFSNSRSEMNVSTLELGDSALYLCASSLVGGSTDTQYFGPGTRLTVL.

The chain joins TRBV29-1 to TRBJ2-5, with a weak D call TRBD2 (6 bases). The CDR3 length is 12 residues. The V and J ends lost 8 bases and 4 bases respectively, with 14 bases between them. The germline V gene has CDR1 SQVTM and CDR2 ANQGSEA. The CDR3 region is CSSRHGGETQYF. The CDR3 DNA is TGCAGCTCGCGGCACGGGGGAGAGACCCAGTACTTC.